One sample yielded the 29 T cell receptor beta chains listed below, sequenced in a study of shared clonotypes between healthy human individuals. Measured with immunoSEQ multiplex PCR; TCRdb has only the in-frame clones, and not every one. The sample yields 2,500,000 or so clones, 80% to 95% seen once. The sample comprised naive CD4+ T cells from PBMCs. Subset noted: CD45RA+ positively selected. The receptors here all came from a man aged 18 to 35 in good health. Some clones in this sample may be carry-over from other donors' samples.

This chain connects TRBV5-1 to TRBJ2-5; D unclear. Germline V gene sequence: CDR1 SGHRS, CDR2 YFSETQ. The CDR3 totals 15 residues. Trimming shortened V by 0 bases and J by 0 bases, and 9 bases separated the two germline ends. The CDR3 is CASSLGLGDQETQYF. CDR3 sequence (DNA): TGCGCCAGCAGCTTGGGATTAGGAGACCAAGAGACCCAGTACTTC.

The chain couples TRBV18 to TRBJ2-7, with D possibly TRBD2 on 7 matching bases. Germline V lookup: CDR1 KGHSH, CDR2 LQKENI. This CDR3 contains 15 residues. Trimming took 0 bases from V and 6 from J, leaving 15 bases between them. Here the CDR3 DNA reads TGTGCCAGCTCACCACCGCAGGGAGGGGGTGGCGAGCAGTACTTC. It translates to CASSPPQGGGGEQYF.

The V and J genes are TRBV7-8 and TRBJ2-7, with 9 nucleotides matching TRBD2. The V and J ends lost 1 base and 7 bases, in that order; junction bases with no gene match: 5. The CDR3 spans 14 residues. The germline gives CDR1 SGHVS, CDR2 FQNEAQ. The CDR3 DNA sequence: TGTGCCAGCAGCTTAGGCGGGAGGGCTGGAGAGCAGTACTTC. It encodes CASSLGGRAGEQYF.

V and J are TRBV7-2 and TRBJ2-1; D gene uncertain. In germline, CDR1 is SGHTA, CDR2 FQGNSA. This CDR3 has 12 residues. V shed 2 bases and J shed 7 bases, with 6 bases lying between them. CDR3 bases: TGTGCCAGCAGCTTACAGACTAATGAGCAGTTCTTC. It is translated as CASSLQTNEQFF.

V usage is TRBV5-1 and J usage is TRBJ1-1; possible D gene TRBD1, 5 bases. Germline CDR1 is SGHRS and CDR2 is YFSETQ. V lost 1 base and J lost 5, with 9 bases in between. The length of the CDR3 is 13 residues. CDR3 nucleotides: TGCGCCAGCAGCTTGTTCGGGGCTACTGAAGCTTTCTTT. This gives the protein CASSLFGATEAFF.

The rearrangement uses TRBV7-2 and TRBJ2-2; no clear D. Deletions cut 3 bases from V and 7 bases from J, with 9 bases between. CDR1 and CDR2 (germline): SGHTA, FQGNSA. This CDR3 contains 13 residues. CDR3 coding DNA: TGTGCCAGCAGCTTCTGGGATGGCGGGGAGCTGTTTTTT. Translation gives CASSFWDGGELFF.

The chain links TRBV5-1 to TRBJ2-1; possible D gene TRBD2, 6 bases. Germline lookup yields CDR1 SGHRS and CDR2 YFSETQ. The V gene lost 4 bases and the J gene lost 7 bases, with 15 bases spanning the gap. This CDR3 contains 14 residues. CDR3 sequence: CASSLLLRGNEQFF. CDR3 in DNA: TGCGCCAGCAGCCTACTCCTTCGGGGGAATGAGCAGTTCTTC. Variable domain in full (rest from reference TRBV5-1 and TRBJ2-1): KAGVTQTPRYLIKTRGQQVTLSCSPISGHRSVSWYQQTPGQGLQFLFEYFSETQRNKGNFPGRFSGRQFSNSRSEMNVSTLELGDSALYLCASSLLLRGNEQFFGPGTRLTVL.

The CDR3, as DNA: TGTGCCATCAGCGATCGCGGGGACAACACCGGGGAGCTGTTTTTT. It encodes CAISDRGDNTGELFF. This sequence joins TRBV10-3 and TRBJ2-2, with D maybe TRBD2 (6 bases). The CDR3 sequence is 15 residues long. V shed 6 bases and J shed 2 bases, with 13 bases lying between them. Germline assignment: CDR1 ENHRY and CDR2 SYGVKD.

This clone was counted a single time. This chain joins TRBV7-3 and TRBJ2-7, with 7 nucleotides matching TRBD1. The V segment lost 5 bases and the J segment 3 bases; nucleotides outside the gene matches: 4. The CDR3 runs to 13 residues. CDR1 SGHTA and CDR2 FQGTGA come from the germline V gene. CDR3 bases: TGTGCCAGCAGCCCGGGACAGAACTACGAGCAGTACTTC. It specifies CASSPGQNYEQYF.

This sequence joins TRBV28 and TRBJ2-7; D ambiguous. The V gene's germline CDR1 is MDHEN and CDR2 SYDVKM. The CDR3 has 14 residues. Deletions cut 4 bases from V and 5 bases from J, with 15 bases between. The CDR3 protein is CASSSIGVIHEQYF. DNA of the CDR3: TGTGCCAGCAGTTCAATTGGAGTTATTCACGAGCAGTACTTC.

This chain joins TRBV30 and TRBJ2-3, with unresolved D. In germline, CDR1 is GTSNPN, CDR2 SVGIG (reference sequence). The CDR3 is 13 residues long. V was trimmed by 3 bases and J by 2 bases, leaving 9 bases between them. The CDR3 bases are TGTGCCTGGAGGAAGACGACCACAGATACGCAGTATTTT. This codes for CAWRKTTTDTQYF.

V and J are TRBV6-5 and TRBJ2-7, with TRBD1 matching 7 bases. There are 14 residues in the CDR3. CDR1 and CDR2 (germline): MNHEY, SVGAGI. Germline trimming cut 5 bases from V and 3 bases from J; bases unmatched to any gene: 7. CDR3 sequence: CASSTRQGFYEQYF. CDR3 DNA sequence: TGTGCCAGCAGTACCCGACAGGGTTTCTACGAGCAGTACTTC.

The chain employs TRBV6-6 and TRBJ2-7; possibly TRBD1 for D (6 bases). Per the germline V gene, CDR1 is MNHNY and CDR2 is SVGAGI (reference sequence). The CDR3 runs 14 residues. V was shortened by 5 bases and J by 1 base, with 12 bases between the two germline ends. The CDR3 spells CASSKQQGSYEQYF. The CDR3 DNA reads TGTGCCAGCAGTAAACAACAGGGTTCCTACGAGCAGTACTTC.

The chain combines TRBV11-2 with TRBJ2-1, with a weak D call TRBD2 (6 bases). V was shortened by 1 base and J by 4 bases, with 11 bases between the two germline ends. The CDR3 contains 15 residues. The V gene's germline CDR1 is SGHAT and CDR2 FQNNGV. The CDR3 nucleotides are TGTGCCAGCAGCTTAGCCGGGACTCATTACAATGAGCAGTTCTTC. It specifies CASSLAGTHYNEQFF.

The chain recombines TRBV7-2 with TRBJ2-5; tentative D call: TRBD1 (8 bases). The ends were cut back, 5 bases at V and 5 bases at J, with 15 bases in the middle. Germline CDR1 and CDR2: SGHTA and FQGNSA. The CDR3 consists of 14 residues. CDR3 amino acids: CASSPQQGGETQYF. CDR3 nucleotides: TGTGCCAGCAGCCCTCAACAGGGGGGGGAGACCCAGTACTTC.

The chain carries TRBV5-4 and TRBJ2-3; TRBD2 matches at 11 bases. The CDR3 runs to 16 residues. Germline trimming cut 0 bases from V and 3 bases from J; bases unmatched to any gene: 3. The V gene's germline CDR1 is SGHNT and CDR2 YYREEE (reference sequence). CDR3 loop: CASSLVGTSGTDTQYF. CDR3 bases: TGTGCCAGCAGCTTGGTGGGGACTAGCGGTACAGATACGCAGTATTTT.

This chain links TRBV6-6 with TRBJ2-4, with D perhaps given as TRBD1 or TRBD2 (6 bases each). The CDR3 extends over 13 amino acids. The V gene lost 6 bases and the J gene lost 11 bases, with 17 bases spanning the gap. Germline assignment: CDR1 MNHNY and CDR2 SVGAGI (reference sequence). CDR3 residues: CASREGGGVVQYF. DNA of the CDR3: TGTGCCAGCAGAGAAGGAGGGGGAGTCGTTCAGTACTTC.

The chain has TRBV6-5 and TRBJ2-1; D is undetermined. Trimming cost V 6 bases and J 8 bases, with 11 bases left between them. Germline values: CDR1 MNHEY, CDR2 SVGAGI. The CDR3 length is 12 residues. The CDR3 here is CASSRSSDEQFF. DNA for the CDR3: TGTGCCAGCAGCCGAAGTTCGGATGAGCAGTTCTTC.

The rearrangement uses TRBV28 and TRBJ2-7, with 8 bases aligning to TRBD1. This CDR3 comprises 16 residues. J gave up 7 bases and V 5 bases, and 16 bases lay outside the gene matches. Germline V lookup: CDR1 MDHEN, CDR2 SYDVKM. The CDR3 nucleotides read TGTGCCAGCAGTGTATCAGGACAGGGCCTCCTCGGGGAGCAGTACTTC. It specifies CASSVSGQGLLGEQYF.

This clone was observed a few times. The chain uses TRBV28 and TRBJ1-4; D perhaps matches TRBD1 (5 bases). Trimming removed 2 bases from V and 8 bases from J, with 6 bases in between. CDR3 length: 12 amino acids. Per germline, CDR1 MDHEN and CDR2 SYDVKM. CDR3 in amino acids: CASSLRQEKLFF. The CDR3 bases are TGTGCCAGCAGTTTAAGACAGGAAAAACTGTTTTTT.

This chain uses TRBV6-5 with TRBJ2-5, with 8 nucleotides matching TRBD1. This CDR3 is 15 amino acids long. Trimming removed 2 bases from V and 7 bases from J; junction bases left unmatched: 9. Germline V lookup: CDR1 MNHEY, CDR2 SVGAGI. In DNA, the CDR3 is TGTGCCAGCAGTTACAACAGGGGGAAAACGGGGACCCAGTACTTC. This codes for CASSYNRGKTGTQYF.

The chain carries TRBV5-1 and TRBJ1-3, with D perhaps TRBD1 (5 bases). With 0 bases removed from V and 2 bases from J, the gap between germline ends came to 12 bases. Germline lookup yields CDR1 SGHRS and CDR2 YFSETQ. The CDR3 consists of 16 residues. The CDR3 sequence: CASSLVGVGAGNTIYF. The CDR3 nucleotides read TGCGCCAGCAGCTTGGTAGGAGTGGGGGCTGGAAACACCATATATTTT.

This chain connects TRBV5-4 to TRBJ2-7; 8 bases align to TRBD1. This CDR3 contains 16 residues. The junction had 10 bases not matched to a gene; V was cut back by 0 bases and J by 5 bases. Germline loops: CDR1 SGHNT, CDR2 YYREEE (reference sequence). CDR3 loop: CASSLVPRQGLDEQYF. The CDR3 coding sequence is TGTGCCAGCAGCTTGGTACCAAGACAGGGGTTAGACGAGCAGTACTTC.

The V call is TRBV6-5, the J call TRBJ2-7; 7 positions match TRBD2. There are 15 residues in the CDR3. After removal of 1 base from V and 2 bases from J, the junction contained 5 bases not matched to a gene. Per germline, CDR1 MNHEY and CDR2 SVGAGI. The CDR3 DNA is TGTGCCAGCAGTTACTGGGGAGCGGGAACCTACGAGCAGTACTTC. This gives the protein CASSYWGAGTYEQYF.

This sequence joins TRBV6-5 and TRBJ2-3; D perhaps matches TRBD2 (6 bases). The V and J ends lost 2 bases and 2 bases respectively, with 8 bases between them. This CDR3 has 14 residues. CDR1 is MNHEY and CDR2 is SVGAGI in the germline V gene. CDR3 nucleotide sequence: TGTGCCAGCAGTTACAGGGGACTCACAGATACGCAGTATTTT. Protein: CASSYRGLTDTQYF.

V and J are TRBV18 and TRBJ2-2; no clear D gene. Trimming took 4 bases from V and 0 from J, leaving 6 bases between them. CDR1 and CDR2 from the germline V gene are KGHSH and LQKENI. The CDR3 consists of 14 residues. DNA for the CDR3: TGTGCCAGCTCACGTACAACGAACACCGGGGAGCTGTTTTTT. It specifies CASSRTTNTGELFF.

The chain carries TRBV28 and TRBJ2-1, with 8 bases lining up with TRBD1. The trim removed 6 bases at V and 16 bases at J, leaving 11 bases unmatched. Germline V gene data show CDR1 as MDHEN and CDR2 as SYDVKM. This CDR3 comprises 12 residues. CDR3 DNA sequence: TGTGCCAGCAGGGGCGGGACAGGTCATTTCTTCTTC. It is translated as CASRGGTGHFFF.

The genes are TRBV18 and TRBJ2-2; 8 bases are a match to TRBD2. Germline V gives CDR1 KGHSH, CDR2 LQKENI. V was clipped by 3 bases and J by 0 bases; unmatched bases: 9. CDR3 length: 18 residues. The CDR3 DNA reads TGTGCCAGCTCACCCCCGGGACTAGACTTTACGAACACCGGGGAGCTGTTTTTT. Translated, it gives CASSPPGLDFTNTGELFF.

This clone was seen once. The genes are TRBV6-5 and TRBJ2-3, with D possibly being TRBD2 (5 bases). The germline V gene encodes CDR1 MNHEY and CDR2 SVGAGI. The V end was cut by 2 bases, the J end by 1 base, with 7 bases between. CDR3 length: 14 amino acids. CDR3 amino acids: CASSYGSGTDTQYF. The CDR3 coding sequence is TGTGCCAGCAGTTACGGTAGCGGCACAGATACGCAGTATTTT.